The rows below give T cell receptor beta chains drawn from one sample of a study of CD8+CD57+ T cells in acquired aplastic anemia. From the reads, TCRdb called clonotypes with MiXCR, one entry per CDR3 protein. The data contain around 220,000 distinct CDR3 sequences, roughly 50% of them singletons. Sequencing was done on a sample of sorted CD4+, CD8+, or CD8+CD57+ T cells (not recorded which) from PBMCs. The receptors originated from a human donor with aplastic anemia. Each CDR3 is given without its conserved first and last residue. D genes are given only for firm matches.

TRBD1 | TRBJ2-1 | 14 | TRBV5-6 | ASSLGTGLGYNEQF
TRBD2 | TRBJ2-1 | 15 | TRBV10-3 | AISESRSGGGRDEQF
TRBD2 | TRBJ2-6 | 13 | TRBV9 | ASSHGGAGANVLT
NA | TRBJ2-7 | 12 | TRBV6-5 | ASSGGALYYEQY
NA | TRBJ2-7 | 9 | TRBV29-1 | SVATDNEQY
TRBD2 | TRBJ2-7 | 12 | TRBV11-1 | ASSVTSGGTEQY
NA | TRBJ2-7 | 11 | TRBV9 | ASSVGPSYEQY
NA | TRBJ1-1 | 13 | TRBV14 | ASCQDRGRDTEAF
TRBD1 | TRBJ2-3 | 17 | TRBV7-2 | ASSLMGTGVPLPTDTQY
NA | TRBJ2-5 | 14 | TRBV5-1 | ASSSSPRASEGPQY
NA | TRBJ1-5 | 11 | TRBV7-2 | ASSSRSDQPQH
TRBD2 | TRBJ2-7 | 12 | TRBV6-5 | ATTLGGNSYEQY
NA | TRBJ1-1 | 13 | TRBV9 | ASSVGPDIYTEAF
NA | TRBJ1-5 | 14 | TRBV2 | ASSRRDEEVDQPQH
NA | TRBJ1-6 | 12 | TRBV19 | ASSIRDTNSPLH
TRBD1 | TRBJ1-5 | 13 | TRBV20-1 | SALKGQGYEQPQH
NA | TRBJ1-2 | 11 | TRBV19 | ASSTTTGVGYT
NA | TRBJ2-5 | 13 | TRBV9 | ASSAGGSWLETQY
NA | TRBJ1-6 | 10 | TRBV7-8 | AIRQDNSPLH
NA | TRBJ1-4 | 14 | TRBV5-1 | ASSPLGGSTNEKLF
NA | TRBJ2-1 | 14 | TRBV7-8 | ASSLTLLRGMDEQF
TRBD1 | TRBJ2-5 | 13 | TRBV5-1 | ASSPPGQGPETQY
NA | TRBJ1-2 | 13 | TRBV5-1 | ASSPTMRERNGYT
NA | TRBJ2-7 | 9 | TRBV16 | ASSQSYEQY
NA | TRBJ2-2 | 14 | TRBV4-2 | ASSQDPAANTGELF
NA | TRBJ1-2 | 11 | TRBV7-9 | ASSSTGPYGYT
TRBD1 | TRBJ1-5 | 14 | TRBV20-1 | SVRQGVRYSNQPQH
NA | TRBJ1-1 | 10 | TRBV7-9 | ASGLVGGDAF
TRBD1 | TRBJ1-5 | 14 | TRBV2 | ASGGGGEGHGQPQH
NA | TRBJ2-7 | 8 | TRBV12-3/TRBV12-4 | KAGAYEQY
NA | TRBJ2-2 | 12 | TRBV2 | AGNRDGRTGELF
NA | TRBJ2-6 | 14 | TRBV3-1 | ASSQDQPGGTNVLT
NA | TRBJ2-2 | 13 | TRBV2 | ASSFRAGNTGELF
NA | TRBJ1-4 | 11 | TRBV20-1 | SAVLRTNEKLF
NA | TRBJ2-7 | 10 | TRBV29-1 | SVEDQGPEQY
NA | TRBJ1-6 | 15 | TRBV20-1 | SAGATRLSSYNSPLH
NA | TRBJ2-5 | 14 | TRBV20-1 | SARGPQRPYQETQY
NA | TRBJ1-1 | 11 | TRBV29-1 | SVEGEANTEAF
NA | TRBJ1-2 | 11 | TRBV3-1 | ASSQAPGYGYT
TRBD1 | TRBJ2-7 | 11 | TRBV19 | ASSGQGVGEQY
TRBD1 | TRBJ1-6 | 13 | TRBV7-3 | ASSLEGQNNSPLH
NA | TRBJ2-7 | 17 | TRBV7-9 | ASSLGQARGSGSPYEQY
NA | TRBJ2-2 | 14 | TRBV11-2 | ASSTDSVANTGELS
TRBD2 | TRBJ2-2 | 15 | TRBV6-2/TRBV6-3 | ASSPLPAAGRDGELF
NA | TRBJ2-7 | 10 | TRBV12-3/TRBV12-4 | ASSYTRYEQY
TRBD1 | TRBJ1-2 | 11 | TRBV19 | ASSPGQGYGYT
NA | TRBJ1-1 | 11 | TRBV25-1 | ASSERVNTEAL
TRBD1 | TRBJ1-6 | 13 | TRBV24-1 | ATSDFRQGGSPLH
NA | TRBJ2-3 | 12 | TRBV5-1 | ASSPRQVTDTQY
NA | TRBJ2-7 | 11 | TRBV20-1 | SAADLLAYEQY
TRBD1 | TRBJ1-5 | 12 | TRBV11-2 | ASSQRQGNQPQH